The entry below describes one T cell receptor (beta chain). This clone has just one count. Its antigen target is currently unknown. Base qualities were left out, and no much larger clone turns up one base away. All of the isolated RNA was reverse transcribed with the High Capacity cDNA Reverse Transcription Kit, so expressed TCRB transcripts were sequenced. Stem cell-like memory T cell samples underwent survey-depth immunoSEQ sequencing, averaging roughly 1 million total reads per sample. Sorted cells were lysed in RLT buffer and RNA was extracted with DNase-treated RNeasy Micro or Mini kits, depending on cell number. Each cell subset was processed separately to prevent cross-contamination, with patient and healthy donor samples processed together. Using the immunoSEQ multiplex PCR, TCRB sequences were amplified from cDNA into 87-bp fragments spanning the CDR3 region. Sequencing of the amplicons was done on the Illumina HiSeq platform. In the paper's pipeline: Synthetic template baselines were used to correct PCR bias computationally, reads within Hamming distance 2 were collapsed together, and singletons that could not be merged were discarded. Reads were aligned to IMGT to assign V, D and J genes, CDR3 length, and insertions or deletions at six rearrangement sites. Clonotype counts were normalized to sorted cell number within each subset before computing true diversity and Gini coefficients with the tcR R package. Repertoire sharing was quantified using the overlap coefficient calculated on TCRB nucleotide sequences. In its TCRdb copy, this immuneACCESS table keeps in-frame sequences only and misses some clones. Where compared with another copy, unresolved V genes explain less than half of these, and the others have no known cause. The V and J calls and the clone size are those of that table, but D and trimming were determined from the DNA. In this sample the table shows 20,000 to 30,000 clones, under 50% of which occur a single time. Together, the top ten hold 0.3% of the sample.

Each donor gave one peripheral blood draw, roughly 120 mL on average, collected into heparinised tubes. Naive, central memory, regulatory and stem cell-like memory CD4+ T cells were sorted on a BD FACSAria II using a panel including CD45RO, CCR7, CD25, CD127, CD95 and CD27. Every sorted population had a purity above 95%. PBMCs were isolated immediately by Lymphoprep density gradient centrifugation and stained directly without culture. To minimize batch effects, samples were stained and sorted in pairs, one healthy donor with one patient per experiment. The sample is drawn from a study of beta chain features in type 1 diabetes (dated by TCRdb to 2016 to 2019). In the study overall: Patients and healthy donors did not differ in mean age, gender distribution, total cell number or subset yield. A total of under 140,000,000 sorted cells were examined across all samples, and the number of cells per subset was strongly correlated with RNA yield. In the study, TCRB repertoires of sorted circulating CD4+ T cell subsets from recently diagnosed type 1 diabetes patients were compared with those of matched healthy donors. Regulatory and stem cell-like memory subsets were isolated from only 8 patients and roughly 8 healthy donors, whereas naive and central memory subsets came from all 30 or so donors.

Here is what the overall study found, with its caveats: Type 1 diabetes patients showed a moderate but significant shortening of TCRB CDR3 length in all four CD4+ subsets. PCR might favor shorter templates, but patient and control samples were amplified and corrected together, so any skew would affect both groups equally. Naive, central memory and regulatory TCRB repertoires appeared more similar among patients than among healthy donors. Because cDNA rather than genomic DNA was sequenced, highly expressing activated cells could have been over-represented, although no difference in activation and CD3 levels was found between groups. Patients with type 1 diabetes made fewer insertions and deleted more nucleotides at VDJ recombination sites, implying thymic rearrangement abnormalities. Only small numbers of individuals were included in the HLA sub-analyses, which left unresolved whether HLA type had any influence on TCRB rearrangement.

The junction shows trimming of 7 bases on V and 9 bases on J, plus 19 bases between the germline ends. The CDR3 runs 14 amino acids, cysteine and phenylalanine included. The only DNA kept is the CDR3, 42 bases in frame from the first base. The germline V gene (reference sequence) specifies LNHDA as CDR1 and SQIVND as CDR2. The sequence is built from TRBV19 and TRBJ2-1; the D gene is perhaps TRBD2, on 6 matching bases. Material: stem cell memory CD4+ T cells from blood. The label giving this sample's cell subset or site can be read as: stem cell-like memory CD4+ T cells. This clonotype was sampled from a man younger than 40 with type 1 diabetes. The CDR3 region has the sequence CASTPPGSSPEQFF. The nucleotide sequence reads as follows: TGTGCCAGTACCCCCCCCGGGAGTAGCCCTGAGCAGTTCTTC. Reference TRBV19 and TRBJ2-1 proteins supply the regions before and after the CDR3; the full variable domain is: DGGITQSPKYLFRKEGQNVTLSCEQNLNHDAMYWYRQDPGQGLRLIYYSQIVNDFQKGDIAEGYSVSREKKESFPLTVTSAQKNPTAFYLCASTPPGSSPEQFFGPGTRLTVL.